A single sample is the source of the 25 T cell receptor beta chains below, sequenced in a study of blood T cell repertoires in COVID-19. This table comes from immunoSEQ multiplex PCR, and its TCRdb copy is limited to in-frame clones, with some not included. The table records 100,000 or so clones, 65% to 85% of them present only once. Sequencing input: peripheral blood. All receptors come from a man between 65 and 85 years old with active or convalescent COVID-19.

The sample holds a few counts of this clone. V and J are TRBV7-6 and TRBJ2-4; D is undetermined. Germline CDR1 and CDR2: SGHVS and FNYEAQ. There are 19 residues in the CDR3. Trimming removed 5 bases at V and 1 base at J, with 24 bases between. The DNA of the CDR3 is TGTGCCAGCAGCCCCGACTTGCCTCGGTCGGTTTCCGCCAAAAACATTCAGTACTTC. Protein: CASSPDLPRSVSAKNIQYF.

The genes are TRBV7-9 and TRBJ1-4, with 8 bases aligning to TRBD1. Germline values: CDR1 SEHNR, CDR2 FQNEAQ (reference sequence). The CDR3 has 15 residues. V was pared by 5 bases and J by 2 bases, with 4 bases of the junction left unmatched. The CDR3 loop reads CASSRRQGTNEKLFF. For the CDR3, the DNA is TGTGCCAGCAGCCGACGACAGGGGACTAATGAAAAACTGTTTTTT. The whole variable domain, filled in from reference TRBV7-9 and TRBJ1-4, reads DTGVSQNPRHKITKRGQNVTFRCDPISEHNRLYWYRQTLGQGPEFLTYFQNEAQLEKSRLLSDRFSAERPKGSFSTLEIQRTEQGDSAMYLCASSRRQGTNEKLFFGSGTQLSVL.

This clone was seen a single time. This sample includes further DNA sequences coding for the same CDR3. The chain combines TRBV2 with TRBJ2-7, with D possibly matching TRBD1 (6 bases). Trimming removed 6 bases from V and 2 bases from J, with 8 bases in between. This CDR3 has 12 residues. Germline CDR1 is SNHLY and CDR2 is FYNNEI. CDR3 protein: CASRGGAYEQYF. In DNA, the CDR3 is TGTGCCAGCAGAGGGGGAGCCTACGAGCAGTACTTC.

The V and J genes are TRBV21-1 and TRBJ2-1; the tabulated D call, TRBD1, remains unverified against the DNA. TRBV21-1 is recorded as a pseudogene. There are 16 residues in the CDR3. The CDR3 DNA reads TGTGCCAGCATGCTAACAGGGGGTAATCGGTTGGATGAGCAGTTCTTC. This gives the protein CASMLTGGNRLDEQFF.

The V gene is TRBV2, the J gene TRBJ2-7, with D perhaps TRBD1 (6 bases). Trimming took 11 bases from V and 4 from J, leaving 21 bases between them. This CDR3 is 14 amino acids long. Germline V gene sequence: CDR1 SNHLY, CDR2 FYNNEI. CDR3 amino acids: CAVSVGQPGYEQYF. DNA for the CDR3: TGTGCCGTTTCGGTCGGACAGCCGGGGTACGAGCAGTACTTC. Supplemented by reference TRBV2 and TRBJ2-7, the full variable domain reads EPEVTQTPSHQVTQMGQEVILRCVPISNHLYFYWYRQILGQKVEFLVSFYNNEISEKSEIFDDQFSVERPDGSNFTLKIRSTKLEDSAMYFCAVSVGQPGYEQYFGPGTRLTVT.

The CDR3 coding sequence is TGTGCCAGCCGCCTCTCGGGTGACACTGAAGCTTTCTTT. Its protein product is CASRLSGDTEAFF. The chain links TRBV18 to TRBJ1-1, with D unresolved. CDR3 length equals 13 residues. Germline assignment: CDR1 KGHSH and CDR2 LQKENI. Trimming stripped 8 bases from V and 3 bases from J, with 13 bases between.

The chain uses TRBV28 and TRBJ2-5; possibly TRBD1 for D (6 bases). Trimming removed 6 bases at V and 2 bases at J, with 10 bases between. CDR3 length equals 13 residues. Per germline, CDR1 MDHEN and CDR2 SYDVKM. The CDR3 DNA is TGTGCCAGCAGGCGGACAGAACAAGAGACCCAGTACTTC. Its translation is CASRRTEQETQYF.

The chain combines TRBV11-2 with TRBJ2-7; 9 nucleotides align to TRBD1. The CDR3 has 15 residues. Looked up from germline, CDR1 is SGHAT and CDR2 is FQNNGV. After removal of 6 bases from V and 2 bases from J, the junction contained 8 bases not matched to a gene. The CDR3 DNA is TGTGCCAGCAGTAATCGAGGGACAGGGCCCTACGAGCAGTACTTC. This translates into CASSNRGTGPYEQYF.

The V gene is TRBV2, the J gene TRBJ1-1, with 7 bases that match TRBD1. Germline V CDR1 and CDR2: SNHLY, FYNNEI. J was trimmed by 4 bases and V by 7 bases; bases with no gene match: 18. This CDR3 comprises 17 residues. In nucleotides, the CDR3 is TGTGCCAGCATTGGTCAGGGGGGACTGGTGATGCCCACTGAAGCTTTCTTT. This encodes CASIGQGGLVMPTEAFF.

The chain has TRBV18 and TRBJ1-5; the match to TRBD1 covers 12 bases. V shed 6 bases and J 5 bases; nucleotides not matched to a gene: 5. The CDR3 loop spans 15 amino acids. CDR1 and CDR2 (germline): KGHSH, LQKENI. In nucleotides, the CDR3 is TGTGCCAGCTCGCCCGGGACAGGGGGCCATCAGCCCCAGCATTTT. Residues: CASSPGTGGHQPQHF.

The chain links TRBV5-8 to TRBJ1-4, with 9 bases identical to TRBD1. In germline, CDR1 is SGHTS, CDR2 YDEGEE. With V trimmed by 3 bases and J by 8 bases, 8 bases remained unmatched. This CDR3 contains 15 residues. CDR3: CASSSYRGPGEKLFF. The DNA for the CDR3 is TGTGCCAGCAGCTCCTACAGGGGGCCAGGGGAAAAACTGTTTTTT.

J is TRBJ2-5 and V is TRBV7-2; 8 bases line up with TRBD1. V lost 5 bases and J lost 1; bases outside the gene matches: 6. This CDR3 region has 15 residues. Germline lookup yields CDR1 SGHTA and CDR2 FQGNSA. CDR3 DNA: TGTGCCAGCAGCCCAAGGGACAGGCCCCAAGAGACCCAGTACTTC. It translates to CASSPRDRPQETQYF.

V is TRBV4-1 and J is TRBJ2-6; D is unclear. Germline loops: CDR1 MGHRA, CDR2 YSYEKL. The V end was cut by 0 bases, the J end by 3 bases, with 15 bases between. The CDR3 is 18 amino acids. CDR3 sequence (DNA): TGCGCCAGCAGCCAAGAGGGTAGCAGTTCGTTTGGGGCCAACGTCCTGACTTTC. Protein: CASSQEGSSSFGANVLTF.

The genes are TRBV24-1 and TRBJ2-5; TRBD1 agrees at 12 bases. CDR1 is KGHDR, CDR2 SFDVKD, per germline. The CDR3 has 18 amino acids. V was pared by 3 bases and J by 5 bases, with 12 bases of the junction left unmatched. The CDR3 spells CATSDPTSGQGAGETQYF. In nucleotides, the CDR3 is TGTGCCACCAGTGATCCAACATCGGGACAGGGGGCAGGCGAGACCCAGTACTTC.

The chain joins TRBV18 to TRBJ1-2; 9 bases agree with TRBD1. Germline V CDR1 and CDR2: KGHSH, LQKENI. This CDR3 comprises 14 residues. V was pared by 3 bases and J by 1 base, with 0 bases of the junction left unmatched. The CDR3, as DNA: TGTGCCAGCTCACCGGGACAGGGTAACTATGGCTACACCTTC. It translates to CASSPGQGNYGYTF.

The J gene is TRBJ2-3, the V gene TRBV13; 9 nucleotides align to TRBD2. Germline V lookup: CDR1 PRHDT, CDR2 FYEKMQ (reference sequence). The trim removed 3 bases at V and 5 bases at J, leaving 6 bases unmatched. The CDR3 sequence is 15 residues long. The CDR3 protein is CASSLGGGAVDTQYF. CDR3 sequence (DNA): TGTGCCAGCAGCTTGGGCGGGGGGGCCGTAGATACGCAGTATTTT.

The chain is built from TRBV5-1 and TRBJ2-3; 10 bases line up with TRBD1. Germline CDR1 reads SGHRS; CDR2 reads YFSETQ. This CDR3 spans 16 amino acids. Trimming at V came to 3 bases and at J to 5 bases, leaving 9 bases not matched to a gene. The CDR3 region has the DNA TGCGCCAGCAGCTACTCCATGGGACAGGGGATAGATACGCAGTATTTT. Protein product: CASSYSMGQGIDTQYF. Using reference TRBV5-1 and TRBJ2-3 for the parts outside the CDR3, the full variable domain is KAGVTQTPRYLIKTRGQQVTLSCSPISGHRSVSWYQQTPGQGLQFLFEYFSETQRNKGNFPGRFSGRQFSNSRSEMNVSTLELGDSALYLCASSYSMGQGIDTQYFGPGTRLTVL.

This sequence joins TRBV2 and TRBJ1-5; 10 positions match TRBD1. The V segment lost 6 bases and the J segment 6 bases; nucleotides outside the gene matches: 5. Looked up from germline, CDR1 is SNHLY and CDR2 is FYNNEI. The CDR3 length is 14 residues. The CDR3 region has the DNA TGTGCCAGCAGGTTGGGACAGGGGACTCAGCCCCAGCATTTT. Translating gives CASRLGQGTQPQHF.

The genes are TRBV2 and TRBJ2-7; TRBD1 is a possible D gene (5 bases). The CDR3 length is 14 residues. Trimming removed 8 bases at V and 6 bases at J, with 20 bases between. The germline V gene encodes CDR1 SNHLY and CDR2 FYNNEI. The CDR3 loop reads CASCMGRALGEQYF. Written as DNA, the CDR3 is TGTGCCAGCTGTATGGGCAGGGCACTGGGCGAGCAGTACTTC.

This chain uses TRBV6-5 with TRBJ2-1; TRBD1 matches at 7 bases. V lost 6 bases, J lost 6 bases, and 5 bases stayed unmatched. Germline assignment: CDR1 MNHEY and CDR2 SVGAGI. The CDR3 length is 13 residues. DNA for the CDR3: TGTGCCAGCAGACCCCGGACAGGCAATGAGCAGTTCTTC. Translated, it gives CASRPRTGNEQFF.

This clone was found a few times. The chain joins TRBV19 to TRBJ1-2; possibly TRBD1 for D (6 bases). From germline, CDR1 is LNHDA and CDR2 SQIVND (reference sequence). CDR3 size: 15 residues. V lost 3 bases to trimming and J lost 4 bases, with 15 bases between them. The CDR3 sequence is CASSIAGAGGYGYTF. The CDR3 nucleotides read TGTGCCAGTAGTATCGCGGGGGCCGGCGGCTATGGCTACACCTTC.

This clone was counted a few times. The V call is TRBV28, the J call TRBJ1-4, with D possibly being TRBD1 (5 bases). The CDR3 spans 16 residues. Trimming took 3 bases from V and 3 from J, leaving 14 bases between them. Germline V gives CDR1 MDHEN, CDR2 SYDVKM. CDR3 bases: TGTGCCAGCAGTTTTGGGAGGGGCCGAGCTAATGAAAAACTGTTTTTT. It translates to CASSFGRGRANEKLFF.

A note on this clone: This same CDR3 is encoded by further DNA sequences in the sample. V and J are TRBV18 and TRBJ2-7, with D tentatively TRBD2 (6 bases). CDR3 length equals 13 residues. The V gene's germline CDR1 is KGHSH and CDR2 LQKENI. V shed 2 bases and J shed 3 bases, with 8 bases lying between them. The DNA of the CDR3 is TGTGCCAGCTCACCAGGACTAAGCTACGAGCAGTACTTC. Translating it yields CASSPGLSYEQYF.

The chain employs TRBV7-2 and TRBJ2-1, with 13 bases identical to TRBD2. The junction had 6 bases not matched to a gene; V was cut back by 4 bases and J by 3 bases. CDR1 is SGHTA and CDR2 is FQGNSA in the germline V gene. This CDR3 region has 17 residues. In DNA form, the CDR3 reads TGTGCCAGCAGCTCCAGAACTAGCGGGGGGGTCTACAATGAGCAGTTCTTC. It encodes CASSSRTSGGVYNEQFF. Together with reference TRBV7-2 and TRBJ2-1, the CDR3 gives the full variable domain: GAGVSQSPSNKVTEKGKDVELRCDPISGHTALYWYRQSLGQGLEFLIYFQGNSAPDKSGLPSDRFSAERTGGSVSTLTIQRTQQEDSAVYLCASSSRTSGGVYNEQFFGPGTRLTVL.

The chain joins TRBV6-6 to TRBJ2-7; 9 nucleotides align to TRBD1. This CDR3 is built from 13 residues. Per germline, CDR1 MNHNY and CDR2 SVGAGI (reference sequence). The junction had 5 bases not matched to a gene; V was cut back by 6 bases and J by 5 bases. The chain's CDR3 is CASRQGAMDEQYF. CDR3 coding DNA: TGTGCCAGCAGACAGGGGGCGATGGACGAGCAGTACTTC.